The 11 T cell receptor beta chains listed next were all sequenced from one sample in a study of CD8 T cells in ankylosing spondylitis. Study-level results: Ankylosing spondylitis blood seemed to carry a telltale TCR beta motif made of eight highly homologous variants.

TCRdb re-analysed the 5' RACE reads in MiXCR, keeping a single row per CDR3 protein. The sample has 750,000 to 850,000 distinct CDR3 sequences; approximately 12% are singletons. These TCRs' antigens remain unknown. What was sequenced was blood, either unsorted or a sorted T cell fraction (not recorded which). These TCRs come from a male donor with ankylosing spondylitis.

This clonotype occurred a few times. The CDR3 reads CASSLGAVGRELFF. The CDR3 bases are TGTGCCAGCAGCTTAGGAGCTGTAGGACGGGAGCTGTTTTTT. This chain joins TRBV7-2 and TRBJ2-2; the D is unclear. V was clipped by 1 base and J by 9 bases, with 12 bases between them. The CDR3 is 14 amino acids. The germline V gene encodes CDR1 SGHTA and CDR2 FQGNSA. Filled out from reference TRBV7-2 and TRBJ2-2, the complete variable domain reads GAGVSQSPSNKVTEKGKDVELRCDPISGHTALYWYRQSLGQGLEFLIYFQGNSAPDKSGLPSDRFSAERTGGSVSTLTIQRTQQEDSAVYLCASSLGAVGRELFFGEGSRLTVL.

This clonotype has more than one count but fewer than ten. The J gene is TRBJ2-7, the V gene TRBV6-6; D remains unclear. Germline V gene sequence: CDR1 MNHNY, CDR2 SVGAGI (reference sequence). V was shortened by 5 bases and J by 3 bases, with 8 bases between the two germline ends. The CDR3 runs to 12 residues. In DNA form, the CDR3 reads TGTGCCAGCAGTACTACCGTCTACGAGCAGTACTTC. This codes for CASSTTVYEQYF.

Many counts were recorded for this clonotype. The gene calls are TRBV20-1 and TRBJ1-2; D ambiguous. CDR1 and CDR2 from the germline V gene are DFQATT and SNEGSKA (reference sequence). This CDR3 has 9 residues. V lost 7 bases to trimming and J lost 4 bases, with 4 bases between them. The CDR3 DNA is TGCAGTGGGATCTATGGCTACACCTTC. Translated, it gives CSGIYGYTF.

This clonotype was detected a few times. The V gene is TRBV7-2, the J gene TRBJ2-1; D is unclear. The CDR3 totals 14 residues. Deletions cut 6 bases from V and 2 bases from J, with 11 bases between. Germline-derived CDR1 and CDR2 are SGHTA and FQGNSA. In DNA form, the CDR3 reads TGTGCCAGCAGGATAGGTGGTCCCTACAATGAGCAGTTCTTC. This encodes CASRIGGPYNEQFF.

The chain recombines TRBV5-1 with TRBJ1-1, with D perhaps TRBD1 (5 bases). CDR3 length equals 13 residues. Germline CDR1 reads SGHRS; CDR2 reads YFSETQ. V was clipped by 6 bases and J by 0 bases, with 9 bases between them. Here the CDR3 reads CASTGTVNTEAFF. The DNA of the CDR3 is TGCGCCAGCACCGGGACGGTGAACACTGAAGCTTTCTTT.

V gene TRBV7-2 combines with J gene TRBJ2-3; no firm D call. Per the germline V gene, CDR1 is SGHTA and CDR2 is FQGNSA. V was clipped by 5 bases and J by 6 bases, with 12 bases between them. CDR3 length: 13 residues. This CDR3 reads CASSTRVKDTQYF. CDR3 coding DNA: TGTGCCAGCAGCACCCGAGTAAAGGATACGCAGTATTTT.

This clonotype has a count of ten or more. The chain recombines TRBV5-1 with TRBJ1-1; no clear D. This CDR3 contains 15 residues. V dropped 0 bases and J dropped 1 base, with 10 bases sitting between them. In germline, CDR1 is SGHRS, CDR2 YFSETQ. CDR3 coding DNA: TGCGCCAGCAGCTTGGAATGGGCCTCGAACACTGAAGCTTTCTTT. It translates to CASSLEWASNTEAFF.

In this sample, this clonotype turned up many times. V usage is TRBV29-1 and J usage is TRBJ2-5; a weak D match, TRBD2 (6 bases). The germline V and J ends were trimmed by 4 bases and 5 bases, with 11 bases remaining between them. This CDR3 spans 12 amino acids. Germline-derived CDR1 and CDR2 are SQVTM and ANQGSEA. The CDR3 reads CSVVPGVETQYF. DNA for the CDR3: TGCAGCGTTGTCCCGGGGGTGGAGACCCAGTACTTC.

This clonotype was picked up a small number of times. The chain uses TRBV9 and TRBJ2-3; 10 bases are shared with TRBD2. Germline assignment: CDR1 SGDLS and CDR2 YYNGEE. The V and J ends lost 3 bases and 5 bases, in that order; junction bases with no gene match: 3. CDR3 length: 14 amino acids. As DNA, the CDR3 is TGTGCCAGCAGCGCCCTAGCGGGAGAAGATACGCAGTATTTT. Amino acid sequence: CASSALAGEDTQYF.

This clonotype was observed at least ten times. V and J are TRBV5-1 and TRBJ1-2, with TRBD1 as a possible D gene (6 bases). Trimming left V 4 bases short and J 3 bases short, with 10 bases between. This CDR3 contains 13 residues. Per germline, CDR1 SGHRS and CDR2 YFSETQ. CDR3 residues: CASSPRTDYGYTF. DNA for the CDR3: TGCGCCAGCAGCCCAAGGACAGACTATGGCTACACCTTC.

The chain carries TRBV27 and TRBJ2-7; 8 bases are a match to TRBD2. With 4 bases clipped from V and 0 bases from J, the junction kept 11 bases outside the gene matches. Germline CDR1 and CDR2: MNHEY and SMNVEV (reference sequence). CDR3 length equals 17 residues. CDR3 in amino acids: CASSSRRREEGSYEQYF. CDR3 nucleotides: TGTGCCAGCAGTTCGAGGCGGCGGGAGGAGGGCTCCTACGAGCAGTACTTC.